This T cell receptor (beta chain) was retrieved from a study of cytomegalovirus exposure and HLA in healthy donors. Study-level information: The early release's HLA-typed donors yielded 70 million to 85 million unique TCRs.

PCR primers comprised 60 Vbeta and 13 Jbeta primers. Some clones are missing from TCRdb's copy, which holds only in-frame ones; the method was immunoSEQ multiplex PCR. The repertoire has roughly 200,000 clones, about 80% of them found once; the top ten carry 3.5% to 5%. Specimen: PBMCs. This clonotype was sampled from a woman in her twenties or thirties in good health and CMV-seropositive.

The CDR3 loop reads CASSPGVAGDNEQFF. The CDR3, as DNA: TGTGCCAGCTCACCCGGGGTAGCGGGAGACAATGAGCAGTTCTTC. The J gene is TRBJ2-1, the V gene TRBV18, with TRBD2 identical over 9 bases. After removal of 3 bases from V and 5 bases from J, the junction contained 5 bases not matched to a gene. The CDR3 totals 15 residues. The V gene's germline CDR1 is KGHSH and CDR2 LQKENI.